This T cell receptor beta chain appears in the sequencing data of a study of blood T cells in healthy people across ages. Overall study: Template switching recovered approximately one barcoded beta molecule for every two T cells.

Sample-barcoded 5' priming and a J-beta primer mix drove a second PCR of 7 to 11 cycles. TCRdb re-called the 5' RACE reads with MiXCR, one entry per CDR3 protein. The sample lists hundreds of thousands of distinct CDR3 sequences; around 50% were seen once. The CDR3 runs to 18 residues. Trimming removed 0 bases from V and 3 bases from J; junction bases left unmatched: 9. Per germline, CDR1 MNHEY and CDR2 SVGAGI. Regarding this clonotype: Its antigen is unknown.

Study findings and constraints: Investigators treated diversity estimates from one million T cells as underestimates. In long-lived donors, naive CD4+ cell counts and diversity exceeded those of aged donors. TCR beta diversity, measured per million T cells, fell in a roughly linear way with age.

The chain couples TRBV6-5 to TRBJ2-5; 11 bases align to TRBD2. The material sequenced was blood. The clonotype comes from a man in his forties or fifties in good health. For the CDR3, the DNA is TGTGCCAGCAGTTACTCACTAGCGGGAGCCAACAGGGAAGAGACCCAGTACTTC. It yields the protein CASSYSLAGANREETQYF.